The TCR beta chain described here comes from a study of cytomegalovirus exposure and HLA in healthy donors. For the study at large: According to later analysis, the same platform produced the 100 to 150 validation and several hundred first-cohort repertoires.

An approximately 120-subject validation cohort, separate from the approximately 720-subject first cohort, supplied the donors. Using immunoSEQ multiplex PCR, the repertoire was profiled, and TCRdb retains in-frame clones only, with some absent. The sample comprises 50,000 or so clones, 91% of which are singletons, and about 2.2% rests with the top ten. With regard to this clone: Its antigen is undetermined.

Overall study results and limits: Subsequent analysis of the roughly 120 validation repertoires found a tendency for first-cohort TCR clusters to co-occur.

The specimen was PBMCs. This sequence was found in a woman aged 30 to 39 in good health and CMV-seronegative.

CDR3 in DNA: TGTGCCAGCAGTTTACCTAGCGGGATCACAGATACGCAGTATTTT. This codes for CASSLPSGITDTQYF. V is TRBV28 and J is TRBJ2-3, with 9 bases lining up with TRBD2. Germline V gives CDR1 MDHEN, CDR2 SYDVKM. The CDR3 consists of 15 residues. The V and J ends lost 2 bases and 2 bases, in that order; junction bases with no gene match: 2.